These 32 T cell receptor beta chains were sequenced from one sample in a study of blood T cell repertoires in COVID-19. This table comes from immunoSEQ multiplex PCR, and its TCRdb copy is limited to in-frame clones, with some not included. The table records roughly 9,000 clones, 80% to 90% of them present only once. Sequencing used peripheral blood. The receptors were gathered from a human donor in a cohort sampled during active COVID-19.

The chain links TRBV29-1 to TRBJ2-1, with TRBD2 matching over 10 bases. The CDR3 runs to 14 residues. Losses at the gene ends were 3 bases for V and 5 bases for J; bases not matched to a gene: 4. Germline CDR1 reads SQVTM; CDR2 reads ANQGSEA. In nucleotides, the CDR3 is TGCAGCGTTGACTCCGGGACTAGCGACAATGAGCAGTTCTTC. The encoded protein is CSVDSGTSDNEQFF.

This clone has only one observation. This chain links TRBV28 with TRBJ1-1, with a possible D match to TRBD1 (5 bases). Deletions cut 2 bases from V and 11 bases from J, with 24 bases between. Germline CDR1 is MDHEN and CDR2 is SYDVKM. The CDR3 runs to 16 residues. The CDR3 sequence is CASSLTLGPSLLRAFF. CDR3 in DNA: TGTGCCAGCAGTTTAACGCTGGGGCCATCTCTCCTGAGGGCTTTCTTT.

V gene TRBV28 combines with J gene TRBJ2-4; tentative D call: TRBD2 (6 bases). From germline, CDR1 is MDHEN and CDR2 SYDVKM. V lost 2 bases to trimming and J lost 8 bases, with 13 bases between them. There are 14 residues in the CDR3. CDR3 sequence: CASSLLMEGDIQYF. In DNA, the CDR3 is TGTGCCAGCAGTTTACTGATGGAGGGTGACATTCAGTACTTC.

The chain couples TRBV15 to TRBJ2-7, with D possibly TRBD2 on 6 matching bases. Germline V gene lookup returns CDR1 LNHNV and CDR2 YYDKDF (reference sequence). CDR3 length equals 14 residues. V gave up 5 bases and J gave up 0 bases, with 11 bases separating them. The CDR3 spells CATSLLASSYEQYF. The CDR3, as DNA: TGTGCCACCAGCCTGCTAGCGAGCTCCTACGAGCAGTACTTC.

The rearrangement links TRBV28 to TRBJ1-4; a weak D match, TRBD1 (5 bases). Trimming shortened V by 6 bases and J by 0 bases, and 14 bases separated the two germline ends. The germline V gene has CDR1 MDHEN and CDR2 SYDVKM. This CDR3 has 16 amino acids. CDR3 DNA sequence: TGTGCCAGCAGACACCCCTACAGGACAACTAATGAAAAACTGTTTTTT. The encoded protein is CASRHPYRTTNEKLFF.

The chain uses TRBV6-6 and TRBJ2-7; weak D call: TRBD2 (6 bases). CDR3 length: 13 residues. In germline, CDR1 is MNHNY, CDR2 SVGAGI (reference sequence). With 2 bases removed from V and 5 bases from J, the gap between germline ends came to 10 bases. Here the CDR3 DNA reads TGTGCCAGCAGTTACCCGGGGGTCCACGAGCAGTACTTC. Encoded protein: CASSYPGVHEQYF.

J is TRBJ1-1 and V is TRBV2; the D is unclear. V was trimmed by 11 bases and J by 6 bases, leaving 13 bases between them. This CDR3 spans 11 amino acids. CDR1 and CDR2 (germline): SNHLY, FYNNEI. In DNA form, the CDR3 reads TGTGCCCTAGCGTGGTCGGCTGAAGCTTTCTTT. It is translated as CALAWSAEAFF.

J is TRBJ1-2 and V is TRBV13; a possible D gene is TRBD1 (6 bases). This CDR3 spans 15 amino acids. The V gene lost 1 base and the J gene lost 1 base, with 10 bases spanning the gap. CDR1 and CDR2 (germline): PRHDT, FYEKMQ (reference sequence). CDR3 bases: TGTGCCAGCAGCTTAGACGCAGGGGTTAACTATGGCTACACCTTC. Its protein is CASSLDAGVNYGYTF.

The chain uses TRBV6-6 and TRBJ1-3; tentative D call: TRBD1 (6 bases). This CDR3 spans 16 amino acids. CDR1 is MNHNY and CDR2 is SVGAGI in the germline V gene (reference sequence). V lost 0 bases, J lost 1 base, and 10 bases lay in between. CDR3 loop: CASSYSSGDSGNTIYF. DNA of the CDR3: TGTGCCAGCAGTTACTCGTCAGGGGATTCTGGAAACACCATATATTTT.

The chain couples TRBV2 to TRBJ2-7, with D unresolved. The V end was cut by 2 bases, the J end by 6 bases, with 5 bases between. CDR1 is SNHLY and CDR2 is FYNNEI in the germline V gene. CDR3 size: 11 residues. The CDR3 nucleotides are TGTGCCAGCAGTGAAAGACTCGAGCAGTACTTC. Its protein is CASSERLEQYF.

Only one count was recorded for this clone. This chain connects TRBV4-1 to TRBJ1-2; weak D call: TRBD1 (6 bases). The CDR3 loop spans 15 amino acids. Trimming took 0 bases from V and 3 from J, leaving 11 bases between them. The germline CDR1 and CDR2 sequences are MGHRA and YSYEKL. The CDR3 reads CASSQEYRVDYGYTF. The CDR3 DNA reads as TGCGCCAGCAGCCAAGAGTACAGGGTGGACTATGGCTACACCTTC.

The chain joins TRBV28 to TRBJ1-6, with D unclear. CDR1 and CDR2 (germline): MDHEN, SYDVKM. The V gene lost 6 bases and the J gene lost 7 bases, with 4 bases spanning the gap. The CDR3 totals 11 residues. The CDR3 bases are TGTGCCAGCAGAACAAATTCACCCCTCCACTTT. Protein product: CASRTNSPLHF.

This clone was counted once. The chain combines TRBV29-1 with TRBJ2-7; 10 nucleotides agree with TRBD1. Looked up from germline, CDR1 is SQVTM and CDR2 is ANQGSEA. The CDR3 extends over 16 amino acids. V lost 1 base to trimming and J lost 6 bases; unmatched junction nucleotides: 12. The CDR3 protein is CSVEGEGGQGDGEQYF. The CDR3 bases are TGCAGCGTTGAAGGGGAAGGTGGACAGGGGGATGGCGAGCAGTACTTC.

This clone was counted a single time. The J gene is TRBJ2-7, the V gene TRBV6-5; D call uncertain. Germline CDR1 and CDR2: MNHEY and SVGAGI. This CDR3 has 12 amino acids. V lost 7 bases, J lost 4 bases, and 11 bases lay in between. CDR3 residues: CASTGRRYEQYF. DNA of the CDR3: TGTGCCAGCACAGGTAGACGTTACGAGCAGTACTTC.

Only a few counts were recorded for this clone. The V and J genes are TRBV5-1 and TRBJ1-5, with TRBD1 matching over 10 bases. V shed 4 bases, J shed 6 bases, and the junction held 7 bases outside the gene matches. This CDR3 is built from 15 residues. Germline CDR1 reads SGHRS; CDR2 reads YFSETQ. The CDR3 sequence: CASSRTGGSGQPQHF. CDR3 sequence (DNA): TGCGCCAGCAGCCGGACAGGGGGATCTGGTCAGCCCCAGCATTTT.

The CDR3 loop is CSASTLGNQPQHF. The CDR3 DNA reads TGCAGTGCTAGTACTCTGGGCAATCAGCCCCAGCATTTT. This chain connects TRBV20-1 to TRBJ1-5; D is unclear. Germline CDR1 DFQATT, CDR2 SNEGSKA (reference sequence). The V and J ends lost 3 bases and 2 bases respectively, with 8 bases between them. The CDR3 spans 13 residues.

J is TRBJ1-5 and V is TRBV2; unclear D gene. The CDR3 spans 15 residues. The germline CDR1 and CDR2 sequences are SNHLY and FYNNEI. Trimming took 4 bases from V and 6 from J, leaving 16 bases between them. CDR3 coding DNA: TGTGCCAGCAGTGGGGCGAAGGGCGAGGGTCAGCCCCAGCATTTT. It translates to CASSGAKGEGQPQHF.

V is TRBV28 and J is TRBJ1-2; 11 bases agree with TRBD1. The CDR3 spans 15 residues. Germline loops: CDR1 MDHEN, CDR2 SYDVKM. V trimming: 7 bases; J trimming: 7 bases; junction bases outside the gene matches: 11. The CDR3 loop reads CASTGQGAVYFGYTF. The DNA for the CDR3 is TGTGCCAGCACCGGACAGGGGGCGGTTTATTTTGGCTACACCTTC.

V is TRBV6-6 and J is TRBJ1-1; D gene uncertain. V lost 5 bases and J lost 1, with 14 bases in between. The CDR3 runs 15 residues. Germline CDR1 reads MNHNY; CDR2 reads SVGAGI (reference sequence). The CDR3 DNA is TGTGCCAGCAGTCGCCCCGGGTCCAAGAACACTGAAGCTTTCTTT. Its translation is CASSRPGSKNTEAFF.

This rearrangement joins TRBV6-5 to TRBJ2-2; a possible D gene is TRBD1 (6 bases). Germline loops: CDR1 MNHEY, CDR2 SVGAGI. The CDR3 is 14 amino acids. Trimming removed 5 bases from V and 4 bases from J, with 11 bases in between. CDR3 sequence (DNA): TGTGCCAGCAGTCCCCGCAGGGGCACCGGGGAGCTGTTTTTT. Protein sequence: CASSPRRGTGELFF.

V usage is TRBV7-9 and J usage is TRBJ2-3, with a tentative D call TRBD1 (5 bases). Germline lookup yields CDR1 SEHNR and CDR2 FQNEAQ (reference sequence). V was shortened by 5 bases and J by 0 bases, with 15 bases between the two germline ends. This CDR3 contains 16 residues. The CDR3 DNA is TGTGCCAGCAGCGCCAGCCAGGGCCGAAGCACAGATACGCAGTATTTT. Protein: CASSASQGRSTDTQYF.

This clone was counted a few times. This chain connects TRBV5-6 to TRBJ1-1, with D maybe TRBD1 (5 bases). The germline V gene encodes CDR1 SGHDT and CDR2 YYEEEE. Trimming took 2 bases from V and 7 from J, leaving 9 bases between them. This CDR3 is 12 amino acids long. The CDR3 is CASSFEGLEAFF. As DNA, the CDR3 is TGTGCCAGCAGCTTTGAGGGACTTGAAGCTTTCTTT. Full variable domain (missing parts from reference TRBV5-6 and TRBJ1-1): DAGVTQSPTHLIKTRGQQVTLRCSPKSGHDTVSWYQQALGQGPQFIFQYYEEEERQRGNFPDRFSGHQFPNYSSELNVNALLLGDSALYLCASSFEGLEAFFGQGTRLTVV.

The chain couples TRBV3-1 (or the pseudogene TRBV3-2) to TRBJ2-1; D gene ambiguous. Germline-derived CDR1 and CDR2 are LGHDT and YNNKEL (reference sequence). V was pared by 1 base and J by 4 bases, with 8 bases between. There are 14 residues in the CDR3. CDR3 bases: TGTGCCAGCAGCCAAGGGCCGGGTTACAATGAGCAGTTCTTC. Its translation is CASSQGPGYNEQFF.

This chain joins TRBV11-2 and TRBJ1-6; D may be TRBD1 (6 bases). V gave up 3 bases and J gave up 7 bases, with 10 bases separating them. Germline V gives CDR1 SGHAT, CDR2 FQNNGV. This CDR3 comprises 14 residues. The CDR3 region is CASSFDRMNSPLHF. In nucleotides, the CDR3 is TGTGCCAGCAGCTTTGACAGGATGAATTCACCCCTCCACTTT.

This chain links TRBV10-1 with TRBJ2-7, with a weak D call TRBD1 (5 bases). Looked up from germline, CDR1 is WNHNN and CDR2 is SYGVQD (reference sequence). V lost 3 bases and J 1 base, leaving 7 bases between the germline ends. This CDR3 has 13 residues. CDR3 sequence (DNA): TGCGCCAGCAGTGAACGACAGTCCTACGAGCAGTACTTC. Amino acid sequence: CASSERQSYEQYF.

The chain carries TRBV5-1 and TRBJ2-2; 7 bases agree with TRBD2. Germline V gene data show CDR1 as SGHRS and CDR2 as YFSETQ. This CDR3 is 17 amino acids long. Unmatched junction bases numbered 5, after V lost 0 bases and J lost 0 bases. The CDR3 sequence is CASSLVSLAANTGELFF. The CDR3 region has the DNA TGCGCCAGCAGCTTGGTTTCCCTAGCGGCGAACACCGGGGAGCTGTTTTTT.

The gene calls are TRBV5-1 and TRBJ2-3; D is unresolved. Trimming removed 4 bases from V and 1 base from J, with 16 bases in between. This CDR3 region has 16 residues. CDR1 is SGHRS, CDR2 YFSETQ, per germline. This chain's CDR3 is CASSGSAGARTDTQYF. As DNA, the CDR3 is TGCGCCAGCAGCGGCAGCGCCGGAGCCCGCACAGATACGCAGTATTTT. Based on the CDR3 plus reference TRBV5-1 and TRBJ2-3, the full variable domain is KAGVTQTPRYLIKTRGQQVTLSCSPISGHRSVSWYQQTPGQGLQFLFEYFSETQRNKGNFPGRFSGRQFSNSRSEMNVSTLELGDSALYLCASSGSAGARTDTQYFGPGTRLTVL.

The chain recombines TRBV28 with TRBJ2-5, with 11 bases identical to TRBD1. V lost 10 bases to trimming and J lost 4 bases; unmatched junction nucleotides: 5. The CDR3 length is 13 residues. From germline, CDR1 is MDHEN and CDR2 SYDVKM. The CDR3 DNA is TGTGCCACCGGACAGGGGGCCGTAGAGACCCAGTACTTC. Translation: CATGQGAVETQYF.

The genes are TRBV11-3 and TRBJ2-7; weak D call: TRBD1 (5 bases). The CDR3 spans 20 residues. Germline V gene data show CDR1 as SGHNT and CDR2 as YENEEA. Trimming removed 0 bases at V and 1 base at J, with 25 bases between. DNA of the CDR3: TGTGCCAGCAGCTTAGATCGTCTTCCCACAAGGGGAAGAGGTTCCTACGAGCAGTACTTC. It specifies CASSLDRLPTRGRGSYEQYF.

The V and J genes are TRBV24-1 and TRBJ2-1; D perhaps matches TRBD2 (5 bases). V was cut by 4 bases and J by 10 bases, with 25 bases left in between. Germline CDR1 and CDR2: KGHDR and SFDVKD. The CDR3 covers 17 residues. CDR3 protein: CATSDTFGNSDPWEQFF. The CDR3 bases are TGTGCCACCAGTGACACCTTCGGGAATTCTGACCCTTGGGAGCAGTTCTTC.

The chain has TRBV6-5 and TRBJ1-4; the match to TRBD1 covers 7 bases. Germline loops: CDR1 MNHEY, CDR2 SVGAGI. This CDR3 spans 14 amino acids. The V gene end was trimmed by 8 bases and the J gene end by 4 bases; junction bases not matched to a gene: 7. The DNA of the CDR3 is TGTGCCAGCGAGGACAGGTCTTTTAATGAAAAACTGTTTTTT. It translates to CASEDRSFNEKLFF.

The chain links TRBV11-2 to TRBJ1-6, with 8 bases matching TRBD1. CDR3 size: 16 residues. J was trimmed by 10 bases and V by 1 base; bases with no gene match: 9. The germline CDR1 and CDR2 sequences are SGHAT and FQNNGV. This CDR3 is CASSLVWQGARSPLHF. The CDR3, as DNA: TGTGCCAGCAGCTTAGTTTGGCAGGGGGCGCGGTCACCCCTCCACTTT.